The 31 T cell receptor beta chains given below trace back to one sample, sequenced in a study of neurological immune-mediated disorders. Via MiXCR, TCRdb re-called the 5' RACE reads, giving one row per CDR3 protein. The sample includes fewer than 60,000 distinct CDR3 sequences, 3% to 4% seen only once; the top ten take approximately 7.1%. Sequencing used PBMCs. The receptors originated from a man between 60 and 75 years old with multiple sclerosis.

The table lists this clonotype with many counts. Here the CDR3 reads CSARQYNEQFF. The CDR3 region has the DNA TGCAGTGCTAGACAGTACAATGAGCAGTTCTTC. This rearrangement joins TRBV20-1 to TRBJ2-1; D gene ambiguous. The germline V and J ends were trimmed by 2 bases and 4 bases, with 3 bases remaining between them. The CDR3 runs 11 residues. Germline CDR1 DFQATT, CDR2 SNEGSKA (reference sequence).

This clonotype was seen at least ten times. The V gene is TRBV5-1, the J gene TRBJ2-3; a possible D gene is TRBD1 (5 bases). The CDR3 length is 15 residues. Trimming cost V 5 bases and J 0 bases, with 13 bases left between them. CDR1 and CDR2 (germline): SGHRS, YFSETQ. For the CDR3, the DNA is TGCGCCAGCAGGTCGACAGACTCTAGCACAGATACGCAGTATTTT. As protein: CASRSTDSSTDTQYF.

There are many counts of this clonotype. The gene calls are TRBV20-1 and TRBJ1-2, with D uncertain. Per germline, CDR1 DFQATT and CDR2 SNEGSKA (reference sequence). V dropped 5 bases and J dropped 4 bases, with 17 bases sitting between them. This CDR3 region has 14 residues. The CDR3 nucleotides read TGCAGTGCTCCTGTGGCAGGACGTCTCTATGGCTACACCTTC. The encoded protein is CSAPVAGRLYGYTF.

This clonotype was observed at least ten times. This chain uses TRBV5-1 with TRBJ1-1; the match to TRBD1 covers 10 bases. CDR1 is SGHRS, CDR2 YFSETQ, per germline. The CDR3 runs 15 residues. The trim removed 4 bases at V and 1 base at J, leaving 4 bases unmatched. CDR3 loop: CASSLDRGKNTEAFF. The CDR3 nucleotides are TGCGCCAGCAGCCTGGACAGGGGGAAGAACACTGAAGCTTTCTTT.

This clonotype came up many times. The chain is built from TRBV6-5 and TRBJ2-5, with D possibly called TRBD1 or TRBD2 (5 bases each). Germline values: CDR1 MNHEY, CDR2 SVGAGI. The ends were cut back, 10 bases at V and 4 bases at J, with 19 bases in the middle. CDR3 length: 14 amino acids. CDR3 sequence (DNA): TGTGCCACCAACCGACCGGGACGTTTAGAGACCCAGTACTTC. This sequence encodes CATNRPGRLETQYF.

This clonotype was observed at least ten times. The conserved phenylalanine or tryptophan is not found at the CDR3 terminus, so this likely reflects a read error. The DNA is omitted, as the CDR3 cannot be located on it reliably, and the CDR3 follows TCRdb's listing. The gene calls are TRBV24-1 and TRBJ2-5; the D segment call TRBD1 is taken from the table without a DNA check. The V gene's germline CDR1 is KGHDR and CDR2 SFDVKD. The CDR3 is 12 residues long, ends included. This chain's CDR3 is CATSGVRDRDQV.

This clonotype was observed at least ten times. The chain is built from TRBV20-1 and TRBJ1-2, with D hard to call. The germline V gene encodes CDR1 DFQATT and CDR2 SNEGSKA (reference sequence). The CDR3 consists of 12 residues. The CDR3: CSYSLPNYGYTF. CDR3 in DNA: TGCAGCTACTCTTTACCTAACTATGGCTACACCTTC.

At least ten counts were recorded for this clonotype. The gene calls are TRBV10-3 and TRBJ1-1; 7 positions match TRBD1. This CDR3 contains 14 residues. Germline CDR1 reads ENHRY; CDR2 reads SYGVKD. V dropped 5 bases and J dropped 2; count of bases not matched to a gene: 5. The CDR3 sequence is CAISRGTVNTEAFF. The CDR3 nucleotides read TGTGCCATCAGTCGGGGGACAGTTAACACTGAAGCTTTCTTT.

This clonotype was picked up a small number of times. V is TRBV27 and J is TRBJ1-4, with D unresolved. The CDR3 spans 13 residues. V lost 6 bases, J lost 7 bases, and 12 bases lay in between. CDR1 is MNHEY and CDR2 is SMNVEV in the germline V gene (reference sequence). The CDR3 DNA reads TGTGCCAGCAGCTCAAATGAGGCTGAAAAACTGTTTTTT. Protein product: CASSSNEAEKLFF.

This clonotype was seen many times. The rearrangement uses TRBV18 and TRBJ1-6; D gene uncertain. CDR1 is KGHSH and CDR2 is LQKENI in the germline V gene. V was pared by 3 bases and J by 7 bases, with 10 bases between. The CDR3 extends over 14 amino acids. CDR3 protein: CASSPRAENSPLHF. The CDR3 bases are TGTGCCAGCTCACCTAGGGCAGAAAATTCACCCCTCCACTTT.

This clonotype was seen a handful of times. V is TRBV7-3 and J is TRBJ2-1, with D uncertain. V dropped 0 bases and J dropped 9 bases, with 12 bases sitting between them. Germline loops: CDR1 SGHTA, CDR2 FQGTGA. This CDR3 has 14 residues. Here the CDR3 DNA reads TGTGCCAGCAGCTTAACGTCCGATAGTAGTGAGCAGTTCTTC. Its translation is CASSLTSDSSEQFF.

This clonotype came up many times. This chain links TRBV5-1 with TRBJ2-7; possibly TRBD1 or TRBD2 for D (6 bases each). The CDR3 loop spans 15 amino acids. Germline V gene data show CDR1 as SGHRS and CDR2 as YFSETQ. Trimming removed 4 bases at V and 7 bases at J, with 21 bases between. CDR3: CASSRGQTTGGEQYF. Here the CDR3 DNA reads TGCGCCAGCAGCCGCGGACAGACCACCGGAGGGGAGCAGTACTTC.

In this sample, this clonotype turned up many times. The rearrangement joins TRBV5-1 to TRBJ2-2, with 8 bases aligning to TRBD1. Looked up from germline, CDR1 is SGHRS and CDR2 is YFSETQ. Germline trimming cut 4 bases from V and 8 bases from J; bases unmatched to any gene: 10. The CDR3 totals 15 residues. The CDR3 region has the DNA TGCGCCAGCAGCCCGCGGTCGGGACAGGAAGGGGAGCTGTTTTTT. Translation: CASSPRSGQEGELFF.

This clonotype was found many times. The chain is built from TRBV20-1 and TRBJ2-1, with D tentatively TRBD1 or TRBD2 (5 bases each). The germline V gene has CDR1 DFQATT and CDR2 SNEGSKA (reference sequence). This CDR3 is 11 amino acids long. Trimming left V 8 bases short and J 6 bases short, with 11 bases between. DNA of the CDR3: TGCAGTACGGGACGGGGCAATGAGCAGTTCTTC. Translating it yields CSTGRGNEQFF.

This clonotype has a count of ten or more. The chain carries TRBV20-1 and TRBJ1-2, with TRBD1 as a possible D gene (6 bases). CDR1 and CDR2 (germline): DFQATT, SNEGSKA (reference sequence). The CDR3 extends over 11 amino acids. Trimming pared 2 bases from V and 8 bases from J, leaving 9 bases between. This CDR3 is CSARQGYGYTF. The CDR3 nucleotides are TGCAGTGCTAGACAGGGGTACGGCTACACCTTC.

This clonotype has a count of ten or more. The rearrangement uses TRBV7-9 and TRBJ2-5; 9 bases fit TRBD1. CDR1 and CDR2 from the germline V gene are SEHNR and FQNEAQ (reference sequence). This CDR3 spans 15 amino acids. Trimming took 1 base from V and 4 from J; bases not matched to a gene: 4. The CDR3, as DNA: TGTGCCAGCAGCTTAGGGACAGGGGATCGAGAGACCCAGTACTTC. It encodes CASSLGTGDRETQYF.

This clonotype showed up many times. The V gene is TRBV7-8, the J gene TRBJ1-5; no clear D gene. The V end was cut by 5 bases, the J end by 2 bases, with 16 bases between. Germline CDR1 reads SGHVS; CDR2 reads FQNEAQ. The CDR3 is 16 residues long. CDR3 sequence (DNA): TGTGCCAGCAGCCACGGCGCGGGGTTGCGCAATCAGCCCCAGCATTTT. Amino acid sequence: CASSHGAGLRNQPQHF.

This clonotype appeared many times. This chain uses TRBV20-1 with TRBJ1-2; TRBD1 matches at 9 bases. Looked up from germline, CDR1 is DFQATT and CDR2 is SNEGSKA (reference sequence). CDR3 size: 13 residues. The trim removed 7 bases at V and 6 bases at J, leaving 9 bases unmatched. The CDR3: CSGHTGGADGYTF. The CDR3 DNA reads TGCAGTGGACACACAGGGGGCGCGGATGGCTACACCTTC.

In this sample, this clonotype turned up a few times. V is TRBV5-1 and J is TRBJ1-1; D call uncertain. V was shortened by 0 bases and J by 7 bases, with 7 bases between the two germline ends. The germline CDR1 and CDR2 sequences are SGHRS and YFSETQ. The CDR3 runs to 12 residues. The CDR3 region has the DNA TGCGCCAGCAGCTTGGCCGGAGGTGAAGCTTTCTTT. This sequence encodes CASSLAGGEAFF.

This clonotype was found many times. V and J are TRBV20-1 and TRBJ1-5; TRBD1 might be the D (5 bases). CDR1 and CDR2 (germline): DFQATT, SNEGSKA (reference sequence). The length of the CDR3 is 14 residues. V dropped 5 bases and J dropped 2 bases, with 13 bases sitting between them. DNA for the CDR3: TGCAGTGCTCGCGGGGGTAGCCGCAATCAGCCCCAGCATTTT. It encodes CSARGGSRNQPQHF.

This clonotype was found many times. The chain joins TRBV7-9 to TRBJ2-7; D remains ambiguous. The germline V and J ends were trimmed by 1 base and 5 bases, with 21 bases remaining between them. CDR3 size: 17 residues. Looked up from germline, CDR1 is SEHNR and CDR2 is FQNEAQ (reference sequence). The CDR3 region has the DNA TGTGCCAGCAGCTTAGATGGAGTCTACGACGAAAGCAACGAGCAGTACTTC. Protein: CASSLDGVYDESNEQYF.

In its sample, this clonotype was seen many times. This sequence joins TRBV12-3 or TRBV12-4 and TRBJ2-1; no firm D call. The V gene lost 6 bases and the J gene lost 15 bases, with 15 bases spanning the gap. The CDR3 is 11 residues long. CDR3 region: CASSIPPQRFF. As DNA, the CDR3 is TGTGCCAGCAGCATTCCGCCGCAGCGGTTCTTC.

The table lists this clonotype with many counts. The V and J genes are TRBV29-1 and TRBJ2-5, with 12 bases identical to TRBD2. This CDR3 comprises 16 residues. Losses at the gene ends were 5 bases for V and 3 bases for J; bases not matched to a gene: 10. Germline V gene lookup returns CDR1 SQVTM and CDR2 ANQGSEA. The CDR3, as DNA: TGCAGCGTTCGGCCCCCCACTAGCGGGGGGAAAGAGACCCAGTACTTC. Its translation: CSVRPPTSGGKETQYF.

This clonotype was counted ten times or more. The rearrangement uses TRBV24-1 and TRBJ2-7, with TRBD2 as a possible D gene (5 bases). The CDR3 has 12 amino acids. V gave up 5 bases and J gave up 1 base, with 5 bases separating them. CDR1 KGHDR and CDR2 SFDVKD come from the germline V gene. For the CDR3, the DNA is TGTGCCACCAGTGGAGGGTCCTACGAGCAGTACTTC. This sequence encodes CATSGGSYEQYF.

This clonotype was observed at least ten times. V and J are TRBV5-1 and TRBJ2-5; 11 bases match TRBD1. The CDR3 covers 15 residues. With V trimmed by 3 bases and J by 2 bases, 3 bases remained unmatched. CDR1 is SGHRS and CDR2 is YFSETQ in the germline V gene. The CDR3 region has the DNA TGCGCCAGCAGCTCAGGACAGGGGGCTCAAGAGACCCAGTACTTC. It specifies CASSSGQGAQETQYF.

This clonotype was observed many times. The CDR3 here is CSARDPLIYEQYF. The CDR3 region has the DNA TGCAGTGCTAGAGATCCCCTGATCTACGAGCAGTACTTC. The V gene is TRBV20-1, the J gene TRBJ2-7; the D is unclear. CDR3 length: 13 amino acids. CDR1 is DFQATT and CDR2 is SNEGSKA in the germline V gene (reference sequence). Trimming shortened V by 0 bases and J by 3 bases, and 9 bases separated the two germline ends.

This clonotype was counted ten times or more. The chain uses TRBV5-1 and TRBJ2-5; 13 nucleotides match TRBD2. V was clipped by 0 bases and J by 5 bases; unmatched bases: 16. The CDR3 contains 20 residues. In germline, CDR1 is SGHRS, CDR2 YFSETQ. The CDR3 here is CASSLDNRTSGGLGTETQYF. The CDR3 nucleotides are TGCGCCAGCAGCTTGGATAACAGGACTAGCGGGGGTTTAGGTACGGAGACCCAGTACTTC.

This clonotype was counted many times. It may be a read error: a sequence one base away is much more abundant. The CDR3 end shows no conserved phenylalanine or tryptophan, and so a read error is likely. The chain's CDR3 is CSARTGGTQYC. CDR3 in DNA: TGCAGCGCCAGGACTGGGGGGACCCAGTACTGC. This chain connects TRBV29-1 to TRBJ2-5; D possibly uses TRBD1 or TRBD2 (5 bases each). The CDR3 spans 11 residues. Per the germline V gene, CDR1 is SQVTM and CDR2 is ANQGSEA. V lost 7 bases and J 7 bases, leaving 13 bases between the germline ends.

This clonotype was found many times. The chain employs TRBV7-2 and TRBJ1-2, with D maybe TRBD1 (6 bases). This CDR3 comprises 16 residues. With 1 base removed from V and 4 bases from J, the gap between germline ends came to 16 bases. Germline CDR1 SGHTA, CDR2 FQGNSA. The CDR3 sequence: CASSLVGGGGGYGYTF. In DNA form, the CDR3 reads TGTGCCAGCAGCTTAGTAGGGGGTGGAGGGGGCTATGGCTACACCTTC.

This clonotype has ten or more counts. The chain couples TRBV12-3 or TRBV12-4 to TRBJ2-1; D assignment may be TRBD1 or TRBD2 (6 bases each). This CDR3 has 16 amino acids. V gave up 6 bases and J gave up 4 bases, with 19 bases separating them. CDR3 sequence (DNA): TGTGCCAGCAGCCCCGCTAGGGGGGCTGGTTACAATGAGCAGTTCTTC. It is translated as CASSPARGAGYNEQFF.

This clonotype was observed many times. The chain employs TRBV5-1 and TRBJ2-7; 8 nucleotides align to TRBD2. Germline V gene sequence: CDR1 SGHRS, CDR2 YFSETQ. J was trimmed by 3 bases and V by 2 bases; bases with no gene match: 1. This CDR3 has 13 residues. CDR3 sequence reads: CASSFREGYEQYF. The DNA for the CDR3 is TGCGCCAGCAGCTTTCGGGAGGGCTACGAGCAGTACTTC.